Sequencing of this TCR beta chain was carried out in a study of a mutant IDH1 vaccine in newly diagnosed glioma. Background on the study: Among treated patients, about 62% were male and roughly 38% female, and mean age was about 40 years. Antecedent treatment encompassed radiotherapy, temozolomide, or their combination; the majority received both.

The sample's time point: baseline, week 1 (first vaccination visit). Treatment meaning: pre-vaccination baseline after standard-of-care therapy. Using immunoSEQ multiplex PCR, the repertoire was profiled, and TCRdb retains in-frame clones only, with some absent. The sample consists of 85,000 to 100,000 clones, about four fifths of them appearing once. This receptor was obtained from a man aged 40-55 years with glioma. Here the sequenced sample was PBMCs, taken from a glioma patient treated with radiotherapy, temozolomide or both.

CDR3: CSVGTGKVYEQYF. The DNA of the CDR3 is TGCAGCGTTGGTACAGGGAAAGTCTACGAGCAGTACTTC. The chain has TRBV29-1 and TRBJ2-7, with D perhaps matching TRBD1 (6 bases). CDR1 and CDR2 (germline): SQVTM, ANQGSEA. The CDR3 covers 13 residues. Trimming stripped 4 bases from V and 3 bases from J, with 13 bases between.